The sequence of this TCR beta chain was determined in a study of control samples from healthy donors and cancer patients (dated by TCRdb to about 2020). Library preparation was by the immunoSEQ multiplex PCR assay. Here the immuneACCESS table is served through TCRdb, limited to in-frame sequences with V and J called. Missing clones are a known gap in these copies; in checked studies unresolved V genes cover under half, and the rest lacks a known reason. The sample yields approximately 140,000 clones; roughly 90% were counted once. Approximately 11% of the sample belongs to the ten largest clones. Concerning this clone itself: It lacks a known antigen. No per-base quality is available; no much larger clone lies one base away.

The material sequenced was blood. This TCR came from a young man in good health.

The CDR3 is CASSIDLSGEAFF. The DNA is as follows: TGTGCCAGTAGTATAGATCTATCGGGGGAAGCTTTCTTT. This chain joins TRBV19 to TRBJ1-1; no confident D gene assignment can be made. The CDR3 starts with the cysteine, ends with the phenylalanine, and has 13 residues. The read is trimmed to its CDR3 DNA, 39 bases read in frame from base 1. V is clipped by 0 bases and J by 8 bases, and the sequence between their germline boundaries is 10 bases long. Based on the germline V gene (reference sequence), the CDR1 and CDR2 sequences are LNHDA and SQIVND. The entire variable domain, with the stretches around the CDR3 drawn from the reference TRBV19 and TRBJ1-1 proteins, is DGGITQSPKYLFRKEGQNVTLSCEQNLNHDAMYWYRQDPGQGLRLIYYSQIVNDFQKGDIAEGYSVSREKKESFPLTVTSAQKNPTAFYLCASSIDLSGEAFFGQGTRLTVV.